The 18 T cell receptor beta chains presented below share a single source sample, sequenced in a study of T-cell memory formation after mild COVID-19. TCRdb re-called the 5' RACE reads with MiXCR, one entry per CDR3 protein. The table lists over 150,000 distinct CDR3 sequences, under 15% of them singletons. Sequenced: PBMCs or a T cell subset sorted from them (not recorded which). These receptors all stem from a man aged 18 to 29 who had mild COVID-19 (a few samples of this study predate the infection). Cell type and time point are not known.

This rearrangement joins TRBV4-1 to TRBJ2-3; either TRBD1 or TRBD2 may fit D (6 bases each). V shed 1 base and J shed 4 bases, with 9 bases lying between them. The CDR3 is made up of 14 amino acids. CDR1 and CDR2 (germline): MGHRA, YSYEKL. The CDR3 region has the DNA TGCGCCAGCAGCCAAGTAAGGGGGGCAGATACGCAGTATTTT. This encodes CASSQVRGADTQYF.

This clonotype was seen a handful of times. This chain joins TRBV28 and TRBJ2-7; tentatively, D is TRBD1 or TRBD2 (7 bases each). Germline-derived CDR1 and CDR2 are MDHEN and SYDVKM. The V end was cut by 4 bases, the J end by 6 bases, with 13 bases between. CDR3 length equals 13 residues. The CDR3 spells CASSYRGGGEQYV. The CDR3, as DNA: TGTGCCAGCAGTTACAGGGGAGGGGGCGAGCAGTACGTC.

V gene TRBV12-3 or TRBV12-4 combines with J gene TRBJ1-5, with 7 bases lining up with TRBD1. The V and J ends lost 6 bases and 0 bases, in that order; junction bases with no gene match: 5. The CDR3 is made up of 15 amino acids. The CDR3 here is CASSPGQVSNQPQHF. CDR3 nucleotides: TGTGCCAGCAGCCCCGGACAGGTTAGCAATCAGCCCCAGCATTTT.

CDR3 loop: CASRGEHRKAGELFF. DNA of the CDR3: TGTGCCAGCAGAGGGGAACATAGGAAGGCCGGGGAGCTGTTTTTT. The chain is built from TRBV6-1 and TRBJ2-2; D perhaps matches TRBD1 (5 bases). Trimming cost V 6 bases and J 6 bases, with 17 bases left between them. CDR3 length: 15 amino acids. Germline CDR1 MNHNS, CDR2 SASEGT.

CDR3 region: CASSQDPGHGDTGELFF. Here the CDR3 DNA reads TGCGCCAGCAGCCAAGACCCGGGACACGGGGACACCGGGGAGCTGTTTTTT. The chain recombines TRBV4-3 with TRBJ2-2, with a tentative D call TRBD1 (6 bases). Trimming stripped 0 bases from V and 3 bases from J, with 14 bases between. This CDR3 is 17 amino acids long. Germline loops: CDR1 LGHNA, CDR2 YSLEER.

On this clonotype itself: A much larger clonotype is one base distant, so this may be a read error. This rearrangement joins TRBV7-2 to TRBJ1-5; possibly TRBD1 for D (5 bases). The germline V gene encodes CDR1 SGHTA and CDR2 FQGNSA. V dropped 6 bases and J dropped 2 bases, with 8 bases sitting between them. The CDR3 sequence is 13 residues long. CDR3 DNA: TGTGCCAGCAGGGTACAGGGCAATCAGCCCCAGCATTTT. Amino acids: CASRVQGNQPQHF.

The J gene is TRBJ2-3, the V gene TRBV28; D perhaps matches TRBD2 (6 bases). Trimming took off 5 bases at V and 2 bases at J, with 11 bases between the two ends. This CDR3 contains 14 residues. CDR1 is MDHEN, CDR2 SYDVKM, per germline. The CDR3 sequence: CASSNGGNTDTQYF. CDR3 DNA: TGTGCCAGCAGTAACGGGGGAAACACAGATACGCAGTATTTT.

The rearrangement uses TRBV6-6 and TRBJ1-4; 8 positions agree with TRBD1. V shed 8 bases and J 7 bases; nucleotides not matched to a gene: 6. Germline CDR1 MNHNY, CDR2 SVGAGI (reference sequence). The CDR3 runs 13 residues. The CDR3 sequence: CASDRGASEKLFF. In DNA form, the CDR3 reads TGTGCCAGCGACAGGGGAGCGTCTGAAAAACTGTTTTTT.

This clonotype has a count of ten or more. V is TRBV7-3 and J is TRBJ2-1; 12 bases align to TRBD2. Germline V gene sequence: CDR1 SGHTA, CDR2 FQGTGA. The CDR3 is 18 amino acids. V lost 2 bases and J lost 3; bases outside the gene matches: 8. This CDR3 reads CASSLVLAGGPGYNEQFF. The CDR3, as DNA: TGTGCCAGCAGCTTAGTGCTAGCGGGGGGGCCCGGCTACAATGAGCAGTTCTTC.

About this clonotype: At one boundary the junction diverges from the germline segment, which might be a read error. The J gene is TRBJ2-3, the V gene TRBV27, with 8 bases identical to TRBD1. Per the germline V gene, CDR1 is MNHEY and CDR2 is SMNVEV (reference sequence). The CDR3 consists of 13 residues. Here the CDR3 DNA reads TGTGTCAGCAGGGGGCTGGGCACAGATACGCAGTATTTT. It translates to CVSRGLGTDTQYF.

Only a few counts were recorded for this clonotype. The chain has TRBV4-1 and TRBJ2-1, with TRBD1 matching over 10 bases. CDR3 length equals 15 residues. The ends lost 3 bases at V and 7 bases at J; junction bases unmatched: 6. Germline lookup yields CDR1 MGHRA and CDR2 YSYEKL. The CDR3 bases are TGCGCCAGCAGCCAGCCGGGACAGGGGCGTAATGAGCAGTTCTTC. Translated: CASSQPGQGRNEQFF.

The chain combines TRBV7-2 with TRBJ2-5; 11 bases agree with TRBD2. The V gene's germline CDR1 is SGHTA and CDR2 FQGNSA. CDR3 size: 14 residues. V dropped 5 bases and J dropped 7; count of bases not matched to a gene: 6. CDR3 region: CASSPSGRSGTQYF. The CDR3, as DNA: TGTGCCAGCAGCCCTAGCGGGAGGTCCGGGACCCAGTACTTC.

This clonotype came up a few times. The chain's CDR3 is CASSEPGGGLFF. The CDR3 DNA reads TGCGCCAGCAGCGAACCTGGAGGCGGGCTGTTTTTT. This sequence joins TRBV5-1 and TRBJ1-4, with no clear D. The CDR3 runs 12 residues. V was shortened by 4 bases and J by 14 bases, with 15 bases between the two germline ends. Germline V gives CDR1 SGHRS, CDR2 YFSETQ.

This clonotype was picked up many times. The gene calls are TRBV27 and TRBJ1-6; TRBD1 might be the D (5 bases). Germline CDR1 reads MNHEY; CDR2 reads SMNVEV (reference sequence). This CDR3 has 14 residues. Trimming cost V 9 bases and J 9 bases, with 18 bases left between them. CDR3 nucleotide sequence: TGTGCCAGTCGGTGGGAGGGGAGAAGTTCACCCCTCCACTTT. It yields the protein CASRWEGRSSPLHF.

In DNA, the CDR3 is TGTGCCAGCAGTAAAAGGACAGGGGACCCCGGGGAGCTGTTTTTT. Translating it yields CASSKRTGDPGELFF. V and J are TRBV25-1 and TRBJ2-2; 9 bases line up with TRBD1. CDR1 is MGHDK and CDR2 is SYGVNS in the germline V gene. Trimming at V came to 5 bases and at J to 6 bases, leaving 7 bases not matched to a gene. The CDR3 consists of 15 residues.

V and J are TRBV15 and TRBJ1-5; a possible D gene is TRBD1 (5 bases). Trimming removed 1 base at V and 3 bases at J, with 16 bases between. Germline V lookup: CDR1 LNHNV, CDR2 YYDKDF (reference sequence). The CDR3 has 17 residues. The CDR3 DNA reads as TGTGCCACCAGCAGAGGGGGGTTCCGAACAGACAATCAGCCCCAGCATTTT. Its protein product is CATSRGGFRTDNQPQHF.

This clonotype has more than one count but fewer than ten. The chain employs TRBV5-1 and TRBJ2-2; 11 nucleotides match TRBD2. J gave up 2 bases and V 3 bases, and 3 bases lay outside the gene matches. Per the germline V gene, CDR1 is SGHRS and CDR2 is YFSETQ. CDR3 length equals 16 residues. The CDR3 DNA reads TGCGCCAGCAGCTATGGACTAGCGGGCAACACCGGGGAGCTGTTTTTT. Its translation: CASSYGLAGNTGELFF.

CDR3 DNA: TGTGCCAGCAGCTTAGTTAGGGTCGCTGGGGCCAACGTCCTGACTTTC. Protein sequence: CASSLVRVAGANVLTF. The V gene is TRBV7-2, the J gene TRBJ2-6; D gene uncertain. V gave up 1 base and J gave up 2 bases, with 9 bases separating them. Germline lookup yields CDR1 SGHTA and CDR2 FQGNSA. CDR3 size: 16 residues.